This is a list of T cell receptor beta chains from one sample in a study of blood T cell repertoires in COVID-19. Libraries were prepared by immunoSEQ multiplex PCR; TCRdb keeps only in-frame clonotypes and omits some of them. The data contain roughly 480,000 clones, 89% of them singletons. The sequenced sample consisted of peripheral blood. These receptors came from a man between 18 and 29 years old with COVID-19, enrolled during active disease. Both conserved end residues are part of each CDR3. A D gene is named only where the DNA matches it firmly.

cdr3_aa d_call j_call v_call
CATLRTGLVGFEAFF TRBD1 TRBJ1-1 TRBV24-1
CASSLLAGQETQYF . TRBJ2-5 TRBV5-6
CASSNRGSTDTQYF . TRBJ2-3 TRBV21-1
CASISFRDSAGEAFF TRBD1 TRBJ1-1 TRBV6-6
CASIARGYTDTQYF . TRBJ2-3 TRBV5-8
CASSWLLLEDYNEQFF . TRBJ2-1 TRBV19
CASSFRDTTEAFF . TRBJ1-1 TRBV7-9
CASKVTGSNEKLFF . TRBJ1-4 TRBV27
CASSGDTDTQYF . TRBJ2-3 TRBV5-1
CASSPQDRGGTEAFF TRBD1 TRBJ1-1 TRBV27
CASSLGQTTGELFF TRBD1 TRBJ2-2 TRBV3-1/TRBV3-2
CASSPGTSTGELFF . TRBJ2-2 TRBV7-9
CSVLGAGQETQYF . TRBJ2-5 TRBV29-1
CASSPGTSDIYEQYF TRBD2 TRBJ2-7 TRBV18
CASGGQGAKEQFF TRBD1 TRBJ2-1 TRBV6-5
CSARSPSGQYF TRBD2 TRBJ2-7 TRBV20-1
CASSISAVLRSEQYF . TRBJ2-7 TRBV19
CASSLNRGYRETQYF TRBD1 TRBJ2-5 TRBV11-3
CASSPGGRRGTEAFF . TRBJ1-1 TRBV2
CASSTLAGSLSNEQFF TRBD2 TRBJ2-1 TRBV19
CASSPRTGFDYGYTF TRBD1 TRBJ1-2 TRBV3-1/TRBV3-2
CASSPESGNEQFF . TRBJ2-1 TRBV7-9
CASSFYRDSPLHF . TRBJ1-6 TRBV12-3/TRBV12-4
CASSYLGRNTEAFF . TRBJ1-1 TRBV6-5
CASSLSPGQGYHEQYF TRBD1 TRBJ2-7 TRBV27